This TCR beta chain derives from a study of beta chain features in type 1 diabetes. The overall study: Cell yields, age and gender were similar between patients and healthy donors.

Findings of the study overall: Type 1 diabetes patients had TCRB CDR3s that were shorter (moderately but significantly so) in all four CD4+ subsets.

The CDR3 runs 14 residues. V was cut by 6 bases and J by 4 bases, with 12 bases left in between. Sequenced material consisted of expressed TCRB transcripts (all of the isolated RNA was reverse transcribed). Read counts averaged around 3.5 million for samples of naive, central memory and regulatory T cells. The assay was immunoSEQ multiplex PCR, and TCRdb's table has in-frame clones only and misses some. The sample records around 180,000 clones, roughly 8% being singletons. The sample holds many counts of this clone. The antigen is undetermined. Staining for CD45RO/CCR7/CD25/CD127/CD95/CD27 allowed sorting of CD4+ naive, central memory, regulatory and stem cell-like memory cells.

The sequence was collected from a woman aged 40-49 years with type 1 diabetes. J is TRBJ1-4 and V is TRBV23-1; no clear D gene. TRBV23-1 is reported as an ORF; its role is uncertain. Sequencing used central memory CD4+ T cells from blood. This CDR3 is CASSLGRHNEKLFF. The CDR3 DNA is TGCGCCAGCAGCCTCGGCAGACATAATGAAAAACTGTTTTTT.